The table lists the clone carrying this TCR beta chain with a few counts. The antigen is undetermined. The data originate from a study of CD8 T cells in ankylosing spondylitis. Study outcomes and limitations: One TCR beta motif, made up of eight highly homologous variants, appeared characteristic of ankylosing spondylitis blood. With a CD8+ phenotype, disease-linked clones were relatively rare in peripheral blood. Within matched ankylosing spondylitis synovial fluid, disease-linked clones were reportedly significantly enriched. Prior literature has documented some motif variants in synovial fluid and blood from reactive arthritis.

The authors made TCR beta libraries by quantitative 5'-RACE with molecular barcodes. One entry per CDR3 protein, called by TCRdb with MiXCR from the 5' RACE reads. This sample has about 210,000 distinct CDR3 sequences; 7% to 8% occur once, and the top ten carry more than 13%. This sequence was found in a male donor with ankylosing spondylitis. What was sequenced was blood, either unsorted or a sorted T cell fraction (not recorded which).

CDR3 sequence reads: CASSSSRDTSYNEQFF. As DNA, the CDR3 is TGTGCCAGCAGCTCTTCCCGGGACACCAGCTACAATGAGCAGTTCTTC. The chain recombines TRBV7-9 with TRBJ2-1; a possible D gene is TRBD1 (6 bases). Trimming took 4 bases from V and 3 from J, leaving 16 bases between them. CDR1 and CDR2 (germline): SEHNR, FQNEAQ (reference sequence). The CDR3 runs to 16 residues.